The clone carrying this TCR beta chain came up many times. Antigen unknown. One entry per CDR3 protein, called by TCRdb with MiXCR from the 5' RACE reads. This table has about 15,000 distinct CDR3 sequences, approximately 2% appearing once. The data stem from a study of beta chain bispecific antibodies for T cell cancers. Whole-study findings and limits: The leukemia cells, rather than normal T cells, gave most of the targeted TRBV signal.

Either OKT3 anti-CD3 antibody or CD3/CD28 beads expanded T cells from blood mononuclear cells over about three days. Each coculture: approximately 50,000 target cells, approximately 50,000 normal T cells, bispecific antibody. The clonotype was recovered from a human donor in good health. Some clones in this sample may be carry-over from other donors' samples. Sequenced material: healthy donor T cells cultured with leukemia cells.

CDR3 nucleotides: TGTGCCAGCAGTTCTGTGGGACTAGCGGGGGCGGATGGTACGCAGTATTTT. Protein: CASSSVGLAGADGTQYF. The chain has TRBV12-3 or TRBV12-4 and TRBJ2-3; 14 nucleotides line up with TRBD2. The CDR3 totals 17 residues. The junction had 11 bases not matched to a gene; V was cut back by 4 bases and J by 8 bases.